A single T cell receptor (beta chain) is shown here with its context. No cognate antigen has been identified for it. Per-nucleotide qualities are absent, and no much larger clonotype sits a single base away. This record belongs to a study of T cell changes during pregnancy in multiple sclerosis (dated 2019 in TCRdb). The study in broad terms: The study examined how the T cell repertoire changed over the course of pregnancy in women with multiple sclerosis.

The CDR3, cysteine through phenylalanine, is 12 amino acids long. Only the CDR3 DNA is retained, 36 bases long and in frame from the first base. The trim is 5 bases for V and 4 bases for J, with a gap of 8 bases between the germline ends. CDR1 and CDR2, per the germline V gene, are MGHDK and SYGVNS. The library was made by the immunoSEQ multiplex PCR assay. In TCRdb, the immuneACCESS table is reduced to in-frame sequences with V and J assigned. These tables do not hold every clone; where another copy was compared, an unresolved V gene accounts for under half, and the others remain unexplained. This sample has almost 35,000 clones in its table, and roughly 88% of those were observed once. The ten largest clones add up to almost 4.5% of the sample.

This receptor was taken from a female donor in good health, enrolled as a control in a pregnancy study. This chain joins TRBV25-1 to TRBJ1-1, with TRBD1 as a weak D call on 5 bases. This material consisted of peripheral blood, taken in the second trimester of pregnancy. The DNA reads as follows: TGTGCCAGCAGTCGGGGGGGCACTGAAGCTTTCTTT. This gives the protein CASSRGGTEAFF.